Below, 21 T cell receptor beta chains from the same sample are listed, as sequenced in a study of shared clonotypes between healthy human individuals. Data came from immunoSEQ multiplex PCR; TCRdb stores just in-frame clones and leaves some out. The sample has around 1,000,000 clones, approximately 77% seen once. The sequenced sample consisted of memory CD4+ T cells from PBMCs. Subset meaning: CD45RA-negative fraction. The source is a man aged 18 to 35 in good health. Some clones in this sample may be carry-over from other donors' samples.

The chain combines TRBV2 with TRBJ1-1; a possible D gene is TRBD1 (6 bases). Germline V gene lookup returns CDR1 SNHLY and CDR2 FYNNEI. Trimming removed 7 bases from V and 1 base from J, with 13 bases in between. The CDR3 has 14 residues. CDR3 sequence reads: CASIGLQGNTEAFF. CDR3 nucleotide sequence: TGTGCCAGCATTGGTCTACAGGGGAACACTGAAGCTTTCTTT.

This chain connects TRBV29-1 to TRBJ1-2, with 9 bases lining up with TRBD1. The germline CDR1 and CDR2 sequences are SQVTM and ANQGSEA. CDR3 length equals 14 residues. V shed 7 bases and J 6 bases; nucleotides not matched to a gene: 12. CDR3 loop: CSAPPGQGEDGYTF. In nucleotides, the CDR3 is TGCAGCGCCCCACCGGGACAGGGTGAGGATGGCTACACCTTC. The complete variable domain, with remaining parts taken from reference TRBV29-1 and TRBJ1-2, reads SAVISQKPSRDICQRGTSLTIQCQVDSQVTMMFWYRQQPGQSLTLIATANQGSEATYESGFVIDKFPISRPNLTFSTLTVSNMSPEDSSIYLCSAPPGQGEDGYTFGSGTRLTVV.

The rearrangement links TRBV28 to TRBJ2-5, with 9 bases that match TRBD1. The CDR3 contains 14 residues. The ends lost 4 bases at V and 5 bases at J; junction bases unmatched: 5. CDR1 and CDR2 (germline): MDHEN, SYDVKM. The DNA for the CDR3 is TGTGCCAGCAGTTGGACAGGGGAGAGCGAGACCCAGTACTTC. Translating it yields CASSWTGESETQYF.

The chain carries TRBV28 and TRBJ2-1; 8 bases fit TRBD2. The CDR3 is made up of 16 amino acids. Per germline, CDR1 MDHEN and CDR2 SYDVKM. Unmatched junction bases numbered 9, after V lost 3 bases and J lost 5 bases. The CDR3 region has the DNA TGTGCCAGCAGTTTCAGCGGGGGCCCCCTAAACAATGAGCAGTTCTTC. Its protein is CASSFSGGPLNNEQFF.

The chain has TRBV18 and TRBJ2-3, with D possibly being TRBD2 (5 bases). With 2 bases removed from V and 0 bases from J, the gap between germline ends came to 12 bases. The CDR3 runs to 16 residues. Germline V CDR1 and CDR2: KGHSH, LQKENI. The CDR3 sequence: CASSPRSGESTDTQYF. CDR3 DNA: TGTGCCAGCTCACCAAGGTCCGGGGAAAGCACAGATACGCAGTATTTT.

As to this clone: The same CDR3 is also encoded by other DNA sequences in this sample. The chain joins TRBV5-1 to TRBJ2-6; maybe TRBD2 (6 bases). This CDR3 contains 14 residues. The germline V gene has CDR1 SGHRS and CDR2 YFSETQ. V dropped 6 bases and J dropped 1 base, with 8 bases sitting between them. CDR3: CASKEGSGANVLTF. DNA of the CDR3: TGCGCCAGCAAGGAGGGGTCTGGGGCCAACGTCCTGACTTTC. Filled out from reference TRBV5-1 and TRBJ2-6, the complete variable domain reads KAGVTQTPRYLIKTRGQQVTLSCSPISGHRSVSWYQQTPGQGLQFLFEYFSETQRNKGNFPGRFSGRQFSNSRSEMNVSTLELGDSALYLCASKEGSGANVLTFGAGSRLTVL.

The sample holds a few counts of this clone. The genes are TRBV4-2 and TRBJ2-1; TRBD2 agrees at 9 bases. The V segment lost 1 base and the J segment 5 bases; nucleotides outside the gene matches: 6. Per germline, CDR1 LGHNA and CDR2 YNFKEQ. The CDR3 consists of 16 residues. The CDR3 loop reads CASSQVLASGNNEQFF. In nucleotides, the CDR3 is TGTGCCAGCAGCCAAGTGCTGGCTAGCGGGAACAATGAGCAGTTCTTC.

The CDR3: CASSLYYDRGTDTQYF. As DNA, the CDR3 is TGTGCCAGCAGCTTGTATTACGACAGGGGCACAGATACGCAGTATTTT. The rearrangement links TRBV5-5 to TRBJ2-3, with 7 bases lining up with TRBD1. Germline V gene data show CDR1 as SGHKS and CDR2 as YYEKEE (reference sequence). The trim removed 1 base at V and 1 base at J, leaving 6 bases unmatched. The CDR3 totals 16 residues.

This chain connects TRBV10-3 to TRBJ2-3; no firm D call. Trimming stripped 3 bases from V and 2 bases from J, with 3 bases between. There are 12 residues in the CDR3. Germline V CDR1 and CDR2: ENHRY, SYGVKD. CDR3 nucleotides: TGTGCCATCAGTGAATTCACAGATACGCAGTATTTT. It yields the protein CAISEFTDTQYF.

The chain couples TRBV29-1 to TRBJ2-7; a weak D match, TRBD1 (6 bases). Germline values: CDR1 SQVTM, CDR2 ANQGSEA. The CDR3 runs to 13 residues. Deletions cut 6 bases from V and 0 bases from J, with 12 bases between. The CDR3 here is CSVTGLPSYEQYF. The DNA of the CDR3 is TGCAGCGTAACAGGGCTACCCTCCTACGAGCAGTACTTC.

The V and J genes are TRBV6-4 and TRBJ1-4; D is undetermined. V lost 7 bases to trimming and J lost 8 bases, with 11 bases between them. The germline gives CDR1 MRHNA, CDR2 SNTAGT. The CDR3 runs 12 residues. The CDR3 spells CASKRLGEKLFF. CDR3 DNA sequence: TGTGCCAGCAAACGTTTGGGAGAAAAACTGTTTTTT.

The chain uses TRBV30 and TRBJ2-1, with D unclear. The CDR3 consists of 15 residues. The V and J ends lost 3 bases and 1 base respectively, with 13 bases between them. Germline V gives CDR1 GTSNPN, CDR2 SVGIG (reference sequence). The CDR3 DNA sequence: TGTGCCTGGAGCCTTGGTGCCGTTTCCTACAATGAGCAGTTCTTC. Protein product: CAWSLGAVSYNEQFF.

This clone was detected many times. This chain joins TRBV4-1 and TRBJ2-7; 7 positions match TRBD2. Trimming removed 1 base from V and 0 bases from J; junction bases left unmatched: 15. This CDR3 has 19 amino acids. The germline gives CDR1 MGHRA, CDR2 YSYEKL. The CDR3, as DNA: TGCGCCAGCAGCCAAGGGACGTTTACCCTAGCGGCCAGCTCCTACGAGCAGTACTTC. Translation gives CASSQGTFTLAASSYEQYF.

The genes are TRBV7-2 and TRBJ2-7; D may correspond to TRBD1 or TRBD2 (5 bases each). CDR3 length: 15 amino acids. CDR1 is SGHTA and CDR2 is FQGNSA in the germline V gene. V lost 7 bases, J lost 0 bases, and 16 bases lay in between. The CDR3 bases are TGTGCCAGCAAACAATACGGGACCGCCTCCTACGAGCAGTACTTC. This translates into CASKQYGTASYEQYF.

The rearrangement uses TRBV28 and TRBJ1-1; no clear D. V shed 7 bases and J shed 3 bases, with 15 bases lying between them. CDR1 is MDHEN, CDR2 SYDVKM, per germline. This CDR3 spans 14 amino acids. The CDR3 loop reads CASTPRWADTEAFF. The DNA for the CDR3 is TGTGCCAGCACCCCAAGATGGGCCGACACTGAAGCTTTCTTT.

This chain joins TRBV6-5 and TRBJ1-1; no firm D call. Germline CDR1 and CDR2: MNHEY and SVGAGI. V dropped 6 bases and J dropped 0 bases, with 11 bases sitting between them. The CDR3 loop spans 14 amino acids. CDR3 loop: CASRLGNMNTEAFF. The CDR3, as DNA: TGTGCCAGCAGATTGGGGAACATGAACACTGAAGCTTTCTTT.

Comment on this clone: The same CDR3 arises from other DNA sequences in this sample as well. The rearrangement joins TRBV20-1 to TRBJ2-7; D uncertain. Trimming shortened V by 3 bases and J by 1 base, and 4 bases separated the two germline ends. The CDR3 covers 11 residues. In germline, CDR1 is DFQATT, CDR2 SNEGSKA (reference sequence). The CDR3 sequence is CSASPSYEQYF. The CDR3 region has the DNA TGCAGTGCTAGTCCATCCTACGAGCAGTACTTC.

The chain combines TRBV18 with TRBJ2-2; possible D gene TRBD1, 5 bases. Per germline, CDR1 KGHSH and CDR2 LQKENI. The germline V and J ends were trimmed by 3 bases and 1 base, with 9 bases remaining between them. This CDR3 is built from 15 residues. CDR3 nucleotide sequence: TGTGCCAGCTCACCGGGGCTTATGAACACCGGGGAGCTGTTTTTT. Its protein product is CASSPGLMNTGELFF.

The rearrangement links TRBV7-3 to TRBJ2-1; no clear D. Trimming removed 5 bases from V and 0 bases from J, with 11 bases in between. Germline CDR1 and CDR2: SGHTA and FQGTGA. There are 15 residues in the CDR3. In DNA form, the CDR3 reads TGTGCCAGCAGCCCCCCGGGCCGCTCCTACAATGAGCAGTTCTTC. It is translated as CASSPPGRSYNEQFF.

The V and J genes are TRBV5-4 and TRBJ1-2, with D perhaps matching TRBD1 (5 bases). The germline gives CDR1 SGHNT, CDR2 YYREEE (reference sequence). The CDR3 runs 15 residues. Trimming cost V 4 bases and J 5 bases, with 18 bases left between them. The CDR3 reads CASSPPTAQGYGYTF. In DNA form, the CDR3 reads TGTGCCAGCAGCCCGCCGACAGCCCAGGGATATGGCTACACCTTC.

Comment on this clone: Other DNA sequences in the same sample also yield this CDR3. The chain has TRBV29-1 and TRBJ2-3; 10 bases agree with TRBD1. Trimming removed 3 bases from V and 4 bases from J; junction bases left unmatched: 4. Germline CDR1 is SQVTM and CDR2 is ANQGSEA. This CDR3 is 14 amino acids long. CDR3 sequence (DNA): TGCAGCGTTGAGGGAGGACAGGGGGCAGATACGCAGTATTTT. Translated, it gives CSVEGGQGADTQYF.